Listed below are T cell receptor beta chains from one sample, sequenced in a study of blood T cells in healthy people across ages. TCRdb ran MiXCR on the 5' RACE reads and lists one entry per CDR3 protein. The sample carries about 510,000 distinct CDR3 sequences, about 27% recorded once. This sample also belongs to another study, concerning T cells of mothers and their children.

The sequenced sample was blood. These receptors all come from a boy under 10 years old in good health. The CDR3 runs from the conserved cysteine through the conserved F or W. D genes are given only for firm matches. Clone size appears in some rows only: once, few, many, or a class for an expanded clone.

TRBV3-1	-	TRBJ1-2	-	TGTGCCAGCAGCCCAACCCCCAAGCCCCCAGCGAACTATGGCTACACCTTC	CASSPTPKPPANYGYTF
TRBV29-1	-	TRBJ1-1	-	TGCAGCGTTGTTCGACAGGAGGCGAACACTGAAGCTTTCTTT	CSVVRQEANTEAFF
TRBV7-9	-	TRBJ1-1	-	TGTGCCAGCAGCTTACCGCGGTCAGGACCCCAAACTCCAATGAACACTGAAGCTTTCTTT	CASSLPRSGPQTPMNTEAFF
TRBV20-1	few	TRBJ2-7	-	TGCAGTGCTAGAGATTCGATAGGCTACGAGCAGTACTTC	CSARDSIGYEQYF
TRBV25-1	few	TRBJ1-5	-	TGTGCCAGCAGGACGGGGCATCAGCCCCAGCATTTT	CASRTGHQPQHF
TRBV30	-	TRBJ2-1	-	TGTGCCTGGAACTTAGGACCGAGCTCCTACAATGAGCAGTTCTTC	CAWNLGPSSYNEQFF
TRBV12-3/TRBV12-4	few	TRBJ1-2	-	TGTGCCAGCAGTGGGGGTCTGGGTGGCTACACCTTC	CASSGGLGGYTF
TRBV10-1	-	TRBJ2-3	TRBD2	TGCGCCAGCAGTGAAAAAGCGGGGGCCCGCACAGATACGCAGTATTTT	CASSEKAGARTDTQYF
TRBV9	-	TRBJ1-2	-	TGTGCCAGCAGCGGCCGTAAGGACAGAGCTGGCTACACCTTC	CASSGRKDRAGYTF
TRBV7-9	few	TRBJ2-7	-	TGTGCCAGCAGCTTAGAGGGCGGGGCGCACTACGAGCAGTACTTC	CASSLEGGAHYEQYF
TRBV30	-	TRBJ2-5	TRBD2	TGTGCCTGGAGTGTACCCAGGACTAGCAGAGAGACCCAGTACTTC	CAWSVPRTSRETQYF
TRBV7-2	-	TRBJ2-1	-	TGTGCCAGCAGCTTAATGCCTAGCTCCAATGAGCAGTTCTTC	CASSLMPSSNEQFF
TRBV19	-	TRBJ1-1	TRBD1	TGTGCCAGTAGACCGGGACAGGCCGCCCCGGCTTTCTTT	CASRPGQAAPAFF
TRBV29-1	-	TRBJ2-5	-	TGCAGCGTTGAGGAGAGTGAAGAGACCCAGTACTTC	CSVEESEETQYF
TRBV7-9	-	TRBJ2-7	-	TGTGCCAGCACCCTTGGAGGACAGCCCGGGGAGCAGTACTTC	CASTLGGQPGEQYF
TRBV7-9	few	TRBJ1-1	-	TGTGCCAGCAGCCTCAGAGGTCCTGAAGCTTTCTTT	CASSLRGPEAFF